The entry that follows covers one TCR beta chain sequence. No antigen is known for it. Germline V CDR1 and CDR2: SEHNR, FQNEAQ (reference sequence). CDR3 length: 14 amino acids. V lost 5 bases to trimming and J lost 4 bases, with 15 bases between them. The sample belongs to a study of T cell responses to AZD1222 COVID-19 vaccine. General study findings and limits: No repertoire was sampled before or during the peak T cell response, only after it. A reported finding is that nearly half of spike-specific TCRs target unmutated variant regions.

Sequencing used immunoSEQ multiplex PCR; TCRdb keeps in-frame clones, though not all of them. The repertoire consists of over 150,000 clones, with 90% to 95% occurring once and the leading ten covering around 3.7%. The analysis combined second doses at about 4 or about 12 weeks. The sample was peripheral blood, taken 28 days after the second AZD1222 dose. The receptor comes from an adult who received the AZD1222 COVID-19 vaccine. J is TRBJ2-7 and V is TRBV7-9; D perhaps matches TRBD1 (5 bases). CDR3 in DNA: TGTGCCAGCAGCAAAAGGGGTATGTGGTACGAGCAGTACTTC. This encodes CASSKRGMWYEQYF.